This TCR beta chain was captured in a study of shared clonotypes between healthy human individuals. Broader study findings: Clonotypes shared by all four sorted-subset donors had higher generation probabilities than non-shared clonotypes. Few donors restricted represented genetic and exposure-history diversity. Clonotype sharing among donors was thought likely to change with sequencing depth.

V was pared by 4 bases and J by 5 bases, with 10 bases of the junction left unmatched. The CDR3 is made up of 16 amino acids. The V gene's germline CDR1 is MNHEY and CDR2 SMNVEV (reference sequence). About 200 ng DNA, tens of thousands of T cell genomes, went into each sorted-subset replicate PCR. Produced via immunoSEQ multiplex PCR; TCRdb's table is partial and in-frame only. This sample yields over a million clones, of which roughly 98.5% are seen a single time; approximately 0.4% belongs to the top ten. Concerning this clone: What it recognizes is unknown.

The chain has TRBV27 and TRBJ1-4; TRBD1 matches 7 bases. Sequencing used naive CD4+ T cells sorted from blood. This sample's subset: CD45RA+ positively selected. The clonotype was recovered from a young man in good health. The chain's CDR3 is CASSSRQGGRNEKLFF. DNA for the CDR3: TGTGCCAGCAGTTCCCGACAGGGAGGGAGGAATGAAAAACTGTTTTTT.